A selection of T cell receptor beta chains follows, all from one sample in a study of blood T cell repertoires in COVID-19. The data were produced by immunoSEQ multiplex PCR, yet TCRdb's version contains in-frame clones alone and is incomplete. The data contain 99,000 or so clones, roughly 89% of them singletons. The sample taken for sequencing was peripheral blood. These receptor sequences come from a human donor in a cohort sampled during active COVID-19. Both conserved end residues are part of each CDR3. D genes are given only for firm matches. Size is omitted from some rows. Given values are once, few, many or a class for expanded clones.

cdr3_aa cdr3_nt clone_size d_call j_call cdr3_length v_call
CASSPRIAGDGEQFF TGTGCCAGCAGCCCCCGGATAGCGGGAGATGGTGAGCAGTTCTTC once TRBD2 TRBJ2-1 15 TRBV11-2
CASSSPLAGLTDTQYF TGTGCCAGCAGCTCCCCGCTAGCGGGCCTCACAGATACGCAGTATTTT NA TRBD2 TRBJ2-3 16 TRBV7-8
CASSPGQPEAFF TGTGCCAGCTCACCGGGACAGCCTGAAGCTTTCTTT NA TRBD1 TRBJ1-1 12 TRBV18
CSASLAGGDTQYF TGCAGTGCTAGTCTAGCGGGTGGAGATACGCAGTATTTT NA TRBD2 TRBJ2-3 13 TRBV20-1
CASSQVVNYGYTF TGTGCCAGCAGCCAGGTCGTAAACTATGGCTACACCTTC once NA TRBJ1-2 13 TRBV12-3/TRBV12-4
CASSLGLATLHSYEQYF TGTGCCAGCAGCTTGGGACTAGCCACACTTCACTCCTACGAGCAGTACTTC NA TRBD2 TRBJ2-7 17 TRBV5-4
CASSQDYWQGNYEQYF TGTGCCAGCAGCCAAGATTACTGGCAGGGAAACTACGAGCAGTACTTC NA NA TRBJ2-7 16 TRBV4-2
CASSSGGGGVETQYF TGTGCCAGCAGCTCGGGCGGGGGCGGAGTGGAGACCCAGTACTTC NA NA TRBJ2-5 15 TRBV11-3
CASSITIYRDDREQYF TGTGCCAGTAGTATTACGATCTACAGGGATGATCGCGAGCAGTACTTC NA NA TRBJ2-7 16 TRBV19
CASSLFGGSTDTQYF TGTGCCAGCAGCTTATTTGGCGGCAGCACAGATACGCAGTATTTT once NA TRBJ2-3 15 TRBV7-3
CASSSTGGSRSGYTF TGTGCCAGCAGCTCGACAGGGGGCTCGAGGTCTGGCTACACCTTC NA TRBD1 TRBJ1-2 15 TRBV7-3
CASSIPGTGGVPYGYTF TGTGCCAGCAGTATACCCGGGACAGGGGGCGTTCCCTATGGCTACACCTTC NA TRBD1 TRBJ1-2 17 TRBV5-4
CASSLAGAETQYF TGTGCCAGCAGCTTGGCAGGGGCAGAGACCCAGTACTTC NA NA TRBJ2-5 13 TRBV5-5
CASSFFGRREGGNTDTQYF TGTGCCAGCAGCTTCTTTGGTCGGAGGGAGGGGGGCAACACAGATACGCAGTATTTT NA NA TRBJ2-3 19 TRBV11-2
CASSQVGGTGQGYTF TGTGCCAGCAGCCAAGTAGGGGGCACAGGGCAAGGCTACACCTTC NA TRBD1 TRBJ1-2 15 TRBV4-2
CASSPPGQTGETQYF TGTGCCAGCTCACCACCGGGCCAGACGGGGGAGACCCAGTACTTC NA NA TRBJ2-5 15 TRBV18
CASSPANRGETQYF TGTGCCAGCAGTCCCGCCAATAGGGGAGAGACCCAGTACTTC NA NA TRBJ2-5 14 TRBV6-6
CASSEFPGTYEQYF TGTGCCAGCAGTGAATTTCCGGGGACCTACGAGCAGTACTTC NA NA TRBJ2-7 14 TRBV6-4
CASSQSPRTGDTGELFF TGTGCCAGCAGCCAATCCCCACGGACAGGGGACACCGGGGAGCTGTTTTTT NA TRBD1 TRBJ2-2 17 TRBV3-1/TRBV3-2
CASSIASRGPEWSNQPQHF TGTGCCAGTAGTATAGCGTCGAGGGGGCCCGAATGGAGCAATCAGCCCCAGCATTTT once TRBD1 TRBJ1-5 19 TRBV19
CAISDRGSNQPQHF TGTGCCATCAGTGACAGGGGTAGCAATCAGCCCCAGCATTTT once NA TRBJ1-5 14 TRBV10-3
CASSERQGNSGNTIYF TGTGCCAGTAGTGAGAGACAGGGAAACTCTGGAAACACCATATATTTT NA TRBD1 TRBJ1-3 16 TRBV19
CASSLGNSGQSSYNEQFF TGCGCCAGCAGCTTGGGTAATAGCGGGCAGAGCTCCTACAATGAGCAGTTCTTC NA TRBD2 TRBJ2-1 18 TRBV5-1
CASSPTGQETQYF TGTGCCAGCAGTCCTACAGGTCAAGAGACCCAGTACTTC few NA TRBJ2-5 13 TRBV5-6
CASSQGALAGGHGTQYF TGTGCCAGCAGCCAAGGGGCACTAGCGGGGGGCCATGGGACCCAGTACTTC once TRBD2 TRBJ2-5 17 TRBV3-1/TRBV3-2
CASSLGTGKPQHF TGTGCCAGCAGCTTAGGGACAGGGAAGCCCCAGCATTTT NA TRBD1 TRBJ1-5 13 TRBV7-2
CALGGSFNEQFF TGTGCCTTGGGAGGGAGTTTCAATGAGCAGTTCTTC NA TRBD2 TRBJ2-1 12 TRBV10-3
CASSLFDRGRGYTF TGTGCCAGCAGCTTATTTGACAGGGGTAGGGGCTACACCTTC NA TRBD1 TRBJ1-2 14 TRBV7-2
CATSLSSGNTGELFF TGTGCCACCAGTTTATCTAGCGGGAACACCGGGGAGCTGTTTTTT NA TRBD2 TRBJ2-2 15 TRBV24-1
CASSHGGGLETQYF TGTGCCAGCAGCCATGGGGGGGGCCTAGAGACCCAGTACTTC NA NA TRBJ2-5 14 TRBV3-1/TRBV3-2
CASSDVGGRSHNEQFF TGTGCCAGCAGTGACGTGGGCGGGAGGTCCCACAATGAGCAGTTCTTC NA TRBD2 TRBJ2-1 16 TRBV25-1
CASSPAGVEGTQYF TGTGCCAGCTCACCGGCGGGAGTAGAGGGGACCCAGTACTTC NA TRBD2 TRBJ2-5 14 TRBV18
CASSKTGSGRNEQFF TGTGCCAGCAGCAAAACCGGGAGCGGACGGAATGAGCAGTTCTTC NA NA TRBJ2-1 15 TRBV21-1
CSARTDSLNIQYF TGCAGCGCCCGAACGGACAGCCTAAACATTCAGTACTTC NA NA TRBJ2-4 13 TRBV29-1
CASRASGSGTGELFF TGTGCCAGCAGGGCAAGCGGGAGTGGCACCGGGGAGCTGTTTTTT NA TRBD2 TRBJ2-2 15 TRBV4-2
CASSLPSGGTGELFF TGTGCCAGCAGTTTACCTAGCGGGGGGACCGGGGAGCTGTTTTTT once TRBD2 TRBJ2-2 15 TRBV28
CSVRYRDNPNEQFF TGCAGCGTTCGGTATCGGGATAATCCCAATGAGCAGTTCTTC NA NA TRBJ2-1 14 TRBV29-1
CASSLTSGSRTDTQYF TGTGCCAGCAGCCTAACTAGCGGGAGTAGAACAGATACGCAGTATTTT NA TRBD2 TRBJ2-3 16 TRBV7-9
CASSLEKGLAGANSYEQYF TGTGCCAGCAGCTTAGAGAAGGGCCTAGCGGGGGCAAACTCCTACGAGCAGTACTTC NA TRBD2 TRBJ2-7 19 TRBV7-8
CASSQVGQPGFHEKLFF TGCGCCAGCAGCCAAGTTGGACAGCCAGGGTTCCATGAAAAACTGTTTTTT NA NA TRBJ1-4 17 TRBV4-1
CAILETSRPLNEQFF TGTGCCATCCTGGAGACTAGCCGCCCTTTAAATGAGCAGTTCTTC once TRBD2 TRBJ2-1 15 TRBV2
CASSPGQFSGNTIYF TGTGCCAGCAGCCCCGGACAGTTCTCTGGAAACACCATATATTTT NA NA TRBJ1-3 15 TRBV4-2
CASSLTPGLAGVSSTDTQYF TGTGCCAGCAGCTTGACCCCGGGACTAGCGGGGGTCTCTAGCACAGATACGCAGTATTTT few TRBD2 TRBJ2-3 20 TRBV13
CASQPDRSSYNEQFF TGTGCCAGCCAACCCGACCGGAGCTCCTACAATGAGCAGTTCTTC NA NA TRBJ2-1 15 TRBV2
CASSVGNEGGGYEQYF TGTGCCAGCAGCGTCGGGAATGAGGGCGGAGGCTACGAGCAGTACTTC NA NA TRBJ2-7 16 TRBV9
CASRGLAGGSGEQYF TGTGCCAGCAGGGGGCTAGCGGGAGGGTCCGGCGAGCAGTACTTC NA TRBD2 TRBJ2-7 15 TRBV2